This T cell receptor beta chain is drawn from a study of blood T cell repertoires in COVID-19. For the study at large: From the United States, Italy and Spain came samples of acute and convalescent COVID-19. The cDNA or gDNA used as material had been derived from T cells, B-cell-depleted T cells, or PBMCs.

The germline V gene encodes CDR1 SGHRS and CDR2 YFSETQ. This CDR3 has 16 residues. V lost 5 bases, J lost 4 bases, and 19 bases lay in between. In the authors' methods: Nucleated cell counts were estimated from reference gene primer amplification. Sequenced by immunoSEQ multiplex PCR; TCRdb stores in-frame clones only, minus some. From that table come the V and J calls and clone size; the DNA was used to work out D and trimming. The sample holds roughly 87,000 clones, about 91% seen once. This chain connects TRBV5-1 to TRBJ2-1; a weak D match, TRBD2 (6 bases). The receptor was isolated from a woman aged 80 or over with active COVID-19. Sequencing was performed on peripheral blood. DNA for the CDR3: TGCGCCAGCAGTGCCCGGGTAGCGGAACCTTACAATGAGCAGTTCTTC. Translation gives CASSARVAEPYNEQFF. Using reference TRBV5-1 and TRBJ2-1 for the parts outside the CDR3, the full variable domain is KAGVTQTPRYLIKTRGQQVTLSCSPISGHRSVSWYQQTPGQGLQFLFEYFSETQRNKGNFPGRFSGRQFSNSRSEMNVSTLELGDSALYLCASSARVAEPYNEQFFGPGTRLTVL.